The 17 T cell receptor beta chains below come from one sample, sequenced in a study of blood T cell repertoires in COVID-19. TCRdb's table, derived via immunoSEQ multiplex PCR, lists solely in-frame clones and lacks some. In the table there are some 97,000 clones, under 90% of which are singletons. Input material: peripheral blood. The receptors originated from a human donor in a cohort sampled during active COVID-19.

In this sample, this clone turned up a few times. This sequence joins TRBV7-9 and TRBJ1-5, with D tentatively TRBD1 (6 bases). CDR3 length equals 15 residues. Per the germline V gene, CDR1 is SEHNR and CDR2 is FQNEAQ (reference sequence). V was shortened by 1 base and J by 5 bases, with 12 bases between the two germline ends. CDR3 region: CASSLGSGGDQPQHF. In nucleotides, the CDR3 is TGTGCCAGCAGCTTAGGATCGGGGGGCGATCAGCCCCAGCATTTT.

The chain joins TRBV11-2 to TRBJ1-2; D remains ambiguous. Deletions cut 0 bases from V and 0 bases from J, with 8 bases between. There are 15 residues in the CDR3. Germline loops: CDR1 SGHAT, CDR2 FQNNGV. CDR3 in DNA: TGTGCCAGCAGCTTAGAGTTTACAGCTAACTATGGCTACACCTTC. Its translation is CASSLEFTANYGYTF.

V gene TRBV10-3 combines with J gene TRBJ2-7; 11 bases match TRBD2. The germline V gene encodes CDR1 ENHRY and CDR2 SYGVKD. J was trimmed by 2 bases and V by 4 bases; bases with no gene match: 13. This CDR3 is 18 amino acids long. The CDR3 DNA sequence: TGTGCCATCAGTGGAGGGACTAGCGGCTCCGGTTTTACCTACGAGCAGTACTTC. Its translation is CAISGGTSGSGFTYEQYF.

This chain uses TRBV11-2 with TRBJ2-3; a possible D gene is TRBD1 (5 bases). The CDR3 extends over 15 amino acids. The germline V gene has CDR1 SGHAT and CDR2 FQNNGV. V shed 0 bases and J shed 3 bases, with 10 bases lying between them. For the CDR3, the DNA is TGTGCCAGCAGCTTAGACAGGGTTCGGACAGATACGCAGTATTTT. It is translated as CASSLDRVRTDTQYF.

This chain connects TRBV20-1 to TRBJ1-4; D uncertain. CDR1 is DFQATT and CDR2 is SNEGSKA in the germline V gene (reference sequence). This CDR3 has 13 residues. Deletions cut 3 bases from V and 8 bases from J, with 13 bases between. As DNA, the CDR3 is TGCAGTGCTAGTAGCTGGGCTGGGGAAAAACTGTTTTTT. Translation gives CSASSWAGEKLFF.

The chain joins TRBV21-1 to TRBJ2-7; the D call TRBD1 from the table was never checked on the DNA. TRBV21-1 is given as a pseudogene. The CDR3 runs 14 residues. DNA of the CDR3: TGTGCCAGCAAAAAGATGTACAGGGCCGACGAGCAGTACTTC. Encoded protein: CASKKMYRADEQYF.

This sequence joins TRBV7-9 and TRBJ1-4, with 9 bases identical to TRBD1. Losses at the gene ends were 5 bases for V and 4 bases for J; bases not matched to a gene: 2. Germline V CDR1 and CDR2: SEHNR, FQNEAQ (reference sequence). CDR3 size: 14 residues. The CDR3 DNA sequence: TGTGCCAGCAGCCGGGACAGGGTTAATGAAAAACTGTTTTTT. Its translation is CASSRDRVNEKLFF.

The CDR3 DNA follows: TGTGCCAGCAGTGGCCGGGACAGGGGGAGAAATAAGCAGTACTTC. Translated, it gives CASSGRDRGRNKQYF. The rearrangement links TRBV27 to TRBJ2-7, with 11 bases matching TRBD1. The CDR3 sequence is 15 residues long. Germline CDR1 is MNHEY and CDR2 is SMNVEV (reference sequence). Trimming at V came to 5 bases and at J to 8 bases, leaving 11 bases not matched to a gene.

A single count supports this clone. The CDR3 here is CASSQGADTGELFF. The CDR3 DNA sequence: TGCGCCAGCAGCCAGGGGGCGGACACCGGGGAGCTGTTTTTT. The chain couples TRBV5-1 to TRBJ2-2, with TRBD1 identical over 8 bases. Germline CDR1 and CDR2: SGHRS and YFSETQ. The V gene end was trimmed by 4 bases and the J gene end by 3 bases; junction bases not matched to a gene: 2. The CDR3 has 14 residues.

This sequence joins TRBV6-5 and TRBJ2-1; D perhaps matches TRBD2 (6 bases). Germline CDR1 is MNHEY and CDR2 is SVGAGI. The CDR3 loop spans 15 amino acids. Trimming left V 6 bases short and J 2 bases short, with 14 bases between. The CDR3 region has the DNA TGTGCCAGCAGCTTGGGAGGACCCACCTACAATGAGCAGTTCTTC. Translation: CASSLGGPTYNEQFF.

The rearrangement links TRBV7-9 to TRBJ2-3; TRBD1 aligns across 8 bases. The CDR3 loop spans 16 amino acids. Unmatched junction bases numbered 12, after V lost 5 bases and J lost 5 bases. CDR1 and CDR2 from the germline V gene are SEHNR and FQNEAQ (reference sequence). The CDR3 DNA is TGTGCCAGCAGCCCCCTGACAGGGGCCGATGGAGATACGCAGTATTTT. It codes for CASSPLTGADGDTQYF.

The rearrangement joins TRBV7-8 to TRBJ1-3, with TRBD1 identical over 12 bases. V gave up 3 bases and J gave up 4 bases; unmatched junction bases: 4. This CDR3 spans 16 amino acids. From germline, CDR1 is SGHVS and CDR2 FQNEAQ. CDR3 sequence reads: CASSLGQGAWGNTIYF. For the CDR3, the DNA is TGTGCCAGCAGCTTGGGACAGGGGGCATGGGGAAACACCATATATTTT.

V is TRBV12-3 or TRBV12-4 and J is TRBJ1-2; D gene uncertain. The CDR3 runs to 13 residues. The V gene lost 1 base and the J gene lost 7 bases, with 10 bases spanning the gap. The CDR3 DNA reads as TGTGCCAGCAGTTTAGGACAAGCTCTTGGCTACACCTTC. Its protein product is CASSLGQALGYTF.

The chain couples TRBV6-6 to TRBJ2-1; 9 bases line up with TRBD1. The CDR3 consists of 13 residues. The germline V gene encodes CDR1 MNHNY and CDR2 SVGAGI (reference sequence). With 7 bases clipped from V and 7 bases from J, the junction kept 5 bases outside the gene matches. The CDR3 nucleotides are TGTGCCAGCAAAAAACAGGGGGCGAATGAGCAGTTCTTC. This translates into CASKKQGANEQFF.

This chain joins TRBV9 and TRBJ2-7, with 12 positions matching TRBD2. Germline V gene lookup returns CDR1 SGDLS and CDR2 YYNGEE. This CDR3 has 15 amino acids. V dropped 4 bases and J dropped 2; count of bases not matched to a gene: 4. CDR3 sequence reads: CASSIGTSGPYEQYF. The DNA of the CDR3 is TGTGCCAGCAGCATCGGGACTAGCGGGCCCTACGAGCAGTACTTC.

This chain connects TRBV9 to TRBJ1-2; no clear D gene. CDR3 length: 17 amino acids. Germline V CDR1 and CDR2: SGDLS, YYNGEE. Trimming removed 5 bases at V and 3 bases at J, with 23 bases between. CDR3 bases: TGTGCCAGCAGAGCCGGGTCCCCTCTTCATGGAGACTATGGCTACACCTTC. It yields the protein CASRAGSPLHGDYGYTF.

The genes are TRBV6-2 or TRBV6-3 and TRBJ1-5; D perhaps matches TRBD1 (5 bases). CDR1 MNHEY and CDR2 SVGEGT come from the germline V gene. The CDR3 extends over 13 amino acids. Trimming shortened V by 5 bases and J by 5 bases, and 10 bases separated the two germline ends. CDR3 DNA: TGTGCCAGCAGTAGACAGCTTGATCAGCCCCAGCATTTT. Translated: CASSRQLDQPQHF.